This T cell receptor beta chain was identified during a study of cytomegalovirus exposure and HLA in healthy donors. Regarding the study as a whole: Information on immune exposure was restricted to one variable (CMV serostatus). Across donors, presence/absence analyses took sequencing depth to be roughly uniform. In all likelihood, a cluster of highly shared sequence variants was a sequencing artifact. Reports indicate that TCR beta sequences accurately predicted the HLA-A and HLA-B alleles of most subjects.

V was pared by 4 bases and J by 2 bases, with 10 bases of the junction left unmatched. This CDR3 contains 19 residues. The V gene's germline CDR1 is MGHRA and CDR2 YSYEKL. PCR was performed using 60 Vbeta and 13 Jbeta primers. Sequencing was performed with immunoSEQ multiplex PCR; in TCRdb, only in-frame clones are kept and a portion is missing. The sample consists of 100,000 to 150,000 clones, 70% to 80% of them appearing once. Regarding this clone: The antigen is unknown.

Sequencing used PBMCs. V is TRBV4-1 and J is TRBJ2-6; 11 positions agree with TRBD1. The TCR was taken from a woman aged 55-70 years in good health and CMV-seropositive. CDR3 sequence reads: CASSRPAGTGGTGANVLTF. The DNA for the CDR3 is TGCGCCAGCAGCCGGCCTGCCGGGACAGGGGGTACTGGGGCCAACGTCCTGACTTTC.